A single T cell receptor (beta chain) is shown here with its context. Collection of blood occurred at baseline, at cycle 4 day 1, and at cycle 7 day 1. This specimen belongs to a study of OX40 agonist ivuxolimab in advanced cancers. Overall study context: The patients got ivuxolimab, which is an agonistic anti-OX40 (CD134) antibody.

V was clipped by 4 bases and J by 8 bases; unmatched bases: 9. From germline, CDR1 is SGHRS and CDR2 YFSETQ. This CDR3 spans 16 amino acids. TCRdb's table, derived via immunoSEQ multiplex PCR, lists solely in-frame clones and lacks some. The sample holds 75,000 to 90,000 clones, around 89% seen once. The clonotype originates from an adult with an advanced solid tumor such as melanoma, head and neck, liver or kidney cancer. This chain links TRBV5-1 with TRBJ2-1, with 13 bases lining up with TRBD2. The sequencing used CD4+ or CD8+ T cells sorted from blood, collected in a trial of the OX40 agonist ivuxolimab. CDR3 bases: TGCGCCAGCAGCCCCAAGGGACTAGCGGGACTTGATGAGCAGTTCTTC. It codes for CASSPKGLAGLDEQFF.